Listed here is a single TCR beta chain. Both subsets, CD45RA+ naive and CD45RA-negative memory, were split from the CD4+ cells. This entry belongs to a study of shared clonotypes between healthy human individuals. Study background: Donors had three CD4 naive, three CD4 memory, two CD8 naive and one CD8 memory plate apiece.

V lost 6 bases and J lost 4; bases outside the gene matches: 5. Germline CDR1 reads MDHEN; CDR2 reads SYDVKM. CDR3 length equals 14 residues. TCRdb keeps only in-frame clones here, not all; method: immunoSEQ multiplex PCR. The table records nearly 1 million clones, more than 75% of them present only once. V usage is TRBV28 and J usage is TRBJ1-5, with TRBD1 matching 8 bases. This TCR derives from a young man in good health. The sample was memory CD4+ T cells sorted from blood. Subset specified: CD45RA-negative fraction. The CDR3 coding sequence is TGTGCCAGCAGGCGACAGGGGCTAAATCAGCCCCAGCATTTT. It encodes CASRRQGLNQPQHF.